These T cell receptor beta chains were read from a single sample in a study of shared clonotypes between healthy human individuals. Repertoires were generated with immunoSEQ multiplex PCR, while TCRdb's copy carries only in-frame clones and drops some. The sample has around 1.9 million clones, just over 90% seen once. Sequenced material: naive CD8+ T cells from PBMCs. The receptors stem from a man aged 18 to 29 in good health. Some clones in this sample may be carry-over from other donors' samples. The CDR3 runs from the conserved cysteine through the conserved F or W. Fields, in order: D gene, J gene, V gene, clone size, CDR3 DNA, CDR3 protein. A D gene is named only where the DNA matches it firmly. For some rows the clone size is stated as once, few or many, or as a class when expanded; others skip it.

d_gene: NA
j_gene: TRBJ2-7
v_gene: TRBV28
abundance: NA
CDR3nt: TGTGCCAGCAGTCCCGGGGGCAACTACGAGCAGTACTTC
CDR3aa: CASSPGGNYEQYF

d_gene: NA
j_gene: TRBJ2-4
v_gene: TRBV21-1
abundance: NA
CDR3nt: TGTGCCAGCAGCAGGTTGGGAGACAGGGAAAAGCCCGGGACCTTAGCCAAAAACATTCAGTACTTC
CDR3aa: CASSRLGDREKPGTLAKNIQYF

d_gene: NA
j_gene: TRBJ2-7
v_gene: TRBV28
abundance: NA
CDR3nt: TGTGCCAGCAGTTTGATGGGAGAGGGGTCCTACGAGCAGTACTTC
CDR3aa: CASSLMGEGSYEQYF

d_gene: TRBD2
j_gene: TRBJ2-1
v_gene: TRBV7-9
abundance: NA
CDR3nt: TGTGCCAGCAGCCTGGGACTAGCGGGTCATTTTTACAATGAGCAGTTCTTC
CDR3aa: CASSLGLAGHFYNEQFF

d_gene: TRBD1
j_gene: TRBJ2-1
v_gene: TRBV2
abundance: NA
CDR3nt: TGTGCCAGCAGTGCGGACAGGGGCCCCCGGTCGGGCCGGTACAATGAGCAGTTCTTC
CDR3aa: CASSADRGPRSGRYNEQFF

d_gene: TRBD2
j_gene: TRBJ2-4
v_gene: TRBV9
abundance: NA
CDR3nt: TGTGCCAGCAGCCCCGGACTAGCGGAAAACATTCAGTACTTC
CDR3aa: CASSPGLAENIQYF

d_gene: NA
j_gene: TRBJ1-2
v_gene: TRBV27
abundance: NA
CDR3nt: TGTGCCAGCAGTTTTGGGAATTTGGGCTATGGCTACACCTTC
CDR3aa: CASSFGNLGYGYTF

d_gene: NA
j_gene: TRBJ1-4
v_gene: TRBV4-3
abundance: NA
CDR3nt: TGCGCCAGCAGCTCGGACAGAATGGAAAAACTGTTTTTT
CDR3aa: CASSSDRMEKLFF

d_gene: TRBD1
j_gene: TRBJ1-4
v_gene: TRBV7-9
abundance: NA
CDR3nt: TGTGCCAGCAGTTTAGATGGGACAGGGGCGGAATTGGCTAATGAAAAACTGTTTTTT
CDR3aa: CASSLDGTGAELANEKLFF

d_gene: NA
j_gene: TRBJ2-4
v_gene: TRBV6-1
abundance: NA
CDR3nt: TGTGCCAGCAGTGAGGACATCCTAGCCAAAAACATTCAGTACTTC
CDR3aa: CASSEDILAKNIQYF

d_gene: NA
j_gene: TRBJ2-2
v_gene: TRBV7-9
abundance: NA
CDR3nt: TGTGCCAGCAGCTTTAGACAGACCACCGGGGAGCTGTTTTTT
CDR3aa: CASSFRQTTGELFF

d_gene: NA
j_gene: TRBJ2-4
v_gene: TRBV28
abundance: NA
CDR3nt: TGTGCCAGCAGTTTATACCCGGACAGAGCCAAAAACATTCAGTACTTC
CDR3aa: CASSLYPDRAKNIQYF

d_gene: NA
j_gene: TRBJ1-1
v_gene: TRBV19
abundance: NA
CDR3nt: TGTGCCAGTAGTATGGGGTCGGTGACAGAAGCTTTCTTT
CDR3aa: CASSMGSVTEAFF

d_gene: NA
j_gene: TRBJ1-1
v_gene: TRBV27
abundance: NA
CDR3nt: TGTGCCAGCAGTCTAAGAAGCCGCACTGAAGCTTTCTTT
CDR3aa: CASSLRSRTEAFF

d_gene: TRBD1
j_gene: TRBJ2-1
v_gene: TRBV4-3
abundance: NA
CDR3nt: TGCGCCAGCAGCCAGGGGACGGCAGGGGGAAATGAGCAGTTCTTC
CDR3aa: CASSQGTAGGNEQFF

d_gene: NA
j_gene: TRBJ2-5
v_gene: TRBV28
abundance: NA
CDR3nt: TGTGCCAGCAGTTTATGGCTCACAGGAGAGACCCAGTACTTC
CDR3aa: CASSLWLTGETQYF

d_gene: NA
j_gene: TRBJ1-1
v_gene: TRBV27
abundance: NA
CDR3nt: TGTGCCAGCAGTTTAGGACAGTTCACTGAAGCTTTCTTT
CDR3aa: CASSLGQFTEAFF

d_gene: TRBD1
j_gene: TRBJ1-2
v_gene: TRBV2
abundance: NA
CDR3nt: TGTGCCAGTTCCACCACTACAGGGGGCCGTGGCTACACCTTC
CDR3aa: CASSTTTGGRGYTF

d_gene: NA
j_gene: TRBJ2-7
v_gene: TRBV4-2
abundance: once
CDR3nt: TGTGCCAGCAGCCAATTCGGGACTCTAGAGCAGTACTTC
CDR3aa: CASSQFGTLEQYF

d_gene: NA
j_gene: TRBJ2-7
v_gene: TRBV20-1
abundance: NA
CDR3nt: TGCAGTGTCGCACAGAACGAGCAGTACTTC
CDR3aa: CSVAQNEQYF

d_gene: TRBD1
j_gene: TRBJ1-4
v_gene: TRBV6-6
abundance: once
CDR3nt: TGTGCCAGCAGCCCACAGGGGGCATGGGAAAAACTGTTTTTT
CDR3aa: CASSPQGAWEKLFF

d_gene: TRBD2
j_gene: TRBJ2-1
v_gene: TRBV4-1
abundance: NA
CDR3nt: TGCGCCAGCAGCCAAGATGTGGGACTAGCGGTAATGGGGCAGTTCTTC
CDR3aa: CASSQDVGLAVMGQFF